The entry below gives a single TCR beta chain sequence along with its context. This clone was picked up a small number of times. The antigen it recognizes is unknown. Per-base quality was not reported, and no clone a single base away is much larger than it. The data were obtained in a study of control samples from healthy donors and cancer patients (dated by TCRdb to 2018 to 2020). The germline V gene supplies CDR1 MRHNA and CDR2 SNTAGT. The CDR3, from cysteine to phenylalanine, totals 20 residues. The CDR3 DNA has 60 bases and is translated from base 1. Compared with germline, V lacks 0 bases and J lacks 3 bases; bases without a gene match: 15. The library came from the immunoSEQ multiplex PCR assay. This immuneACCESS table, as held by TCRdb, lists in-frame sequences with V and J called but not all clones. Of the missing ones, under half trace to an unresolved V gene in checked studies; the others have no known cause. This sample gives 110,000 to 150,000 clones in total; around 85% of them show up just once. The ten largest clones capture approximately 8.6% of the sample.

This receptor chain uses TRBV6-4 and TRBJ2-7; TRBD2 agrees with 12 junctional bases. The sequenced material came from blood. The source is a woman in her twenties or thirties in good health. The CDR3 corresponds to CASSDSSGTDLLAGGYEQYF. The nucleotides are TGTGCCAGCAGTGACTCGAGTGGGACAGATTTACTAGCGGGAGGCTACGAGCAGTACTTC.